The subject of this entry is one T cell receptor beta chain. Its antigen remains unknown. Construction of the TCR beta libraries employed iRepertoire HTBI primers in conjunction with Arm-PCR of CDR3 regions. Using its own MiXCR run on the multiplex PCR reads, TCRdb lists one record per CDR3 protein. The sample records about half a million distinct CDR3 sequences, more than 10% being singletons. These data originate in a study of regulatory T cells in long-lasting Graves disease. Study-wide results and limits: The study found TRBV28, TRBJ1-2 and TRBJ2-5 favored in persistent disease. Sample size, which was small, may have reduced accuracy.

The time point: newly diagnosed GD, antithyroid drugs for less than 3 months. The TCR library was made from RNA that had been extracted from PBMCs in TRIzol. Germline loops: CDR1 LGHNA, CDR2 YSLEER. The CDR3 covers 15 residues. V lost 3 bases to trimming and J lost 4 bases; unmatched junction nucleotides: 1. These same records also appear under a second study, on T cells in Graves' hyperthyroidism and ophthalmopathy. That work states: HTBI primers were employed in a first-round RT-PCR of the TCR CDR3.

This specimen consisted of peripheral blood mononuclear cells (PBMCs), obtained at new diagnosis, from a patient treated with antithyroid drugs. This chain connects TRBV4-3 to TRBJ2-1; 12 bases agree with TRBD2. This clonotype was sampled from a woman younger than 45 with Graves disease. CDR3 loop: CASSQTSGGYNEQFF. CDR3 bases: TGCGCCAGCAGCCAGACTAGCGGGGGATACAATGAGCAGTTCTTC.